The 26 T cell receptor beta chains below come from one sample, sequenced in a study of T-cell memory formation after mild COVID-19. TCRdb recomputed calls from the 5' RACE reads with MiXCR, one row per CDR3 protein. The data contain 550,000 to 700,000 distinct CDR3 sequences, roughly a sixth of them singletons. The sequencing input was PBMCs or a T cell subset sorted from them (not recorded which). These receptors were taken from an adult woman who had mild COVID-19 (a few samples of this study predate the infection). Cell type and time point are not known.

The chain recombines TRBV7-6 with TRBJ2-1; 9 bases align to TRBD2. The CDR3 runs to 17 residues. The V segment lost 1 base and the J segment 1 base; nucleotides outside the gene matches: 5. Germline loops: CDR1 SGHVS, CDR2 FNYEAQ. Here the CDR3 reads CASSLGGLAGSYNEQFF. The CDR3 nucleotides are TGTGCCAGCAGCTTAGGGGGGCTAGCGGGATCCTACAATGAGCAGTTCTTC.

Only a few counts were recorded for this clonotype. The CDR3 DNA follows: TGCGCCAGCAGCCCGGGGACTAGCGGAGGCTACGAGCAGTACTTC. It encodes CASSPGTSGGYEQYF. The V and J genes are TRBV5-1 and TRBJ2-7; TRBD2 matches at 11 bases. V lost 4 bases, J lost 3 bases, and 6 bases stayed unmatched. The CDR3 runs to 15 residues. Per the germline V gene, CDR1 is SGHRS and CDR2 is YFSETQ.

The sample holds many counts of this clonotype. The chain recombines TRBV12-3 or TRBV12-4 with TRBJ1-1; no clear D gene. The CDR3 is 13 residues long. V lost 1 base to trimming and J lost 2 bases, with 5 bases between them. The CDR3 nucleotides read TGTGCCAGCAGTTTAGGTAAAAACACTGAAGCTTTCTTT. Translation gives CASSLGKNTEAFF.

This clonotype was seen repeatedly, ten times or more. This chain connects TRBV7-3 to TRBJ2-2, with D unresolved. Trimming removed 5 bases at V and 0 bases at J, with 4 bases between. This CDR3 has 13 amino acids. CDR1 is SGHTA and CDR2 is FQGTGA in the germline V gene. The CDR3 is CASSETNTGELFF. The CDR3, as DNA: TGTGCCAGCAGCGAGACGAACACCGGGGAGCTGTTTTTT.

This clonotype was counted between two and nine times. The chain is built from TRBV5-4 and TRBJ2-7, with 7 bases aligning to TRBD1. This CDR3 is built from 13 residues. Germline CDR1 SGHNT, CDR2 YYREEE (reference sequence). Losses at the gene ends were 4 bases for V and 1 base for J; bases not matched to a gene: 2. Here the CDR3 DNA reads TGTGCCAGCAGCGGGGACAGATCCTACGAGCAGTACTTC. Amino acid sequence: CASSGDRSYEQYF.

The gene calls are TRBV5-5 and TRBJ1-3; 7 nucleotides match TRBD1. Germline loops: CDR1 SGHKS, CDR2 YYEKEE (reference sequence). J was trimmed by 2 bases and V by 5 bases; bases with no gene match: 4. This CDR3 contains 14 residues. The CDR3 spells CASSNQGAGNTIYF. The CDR3 DNA reads TGTGCCAGCAGTAACCAGGGGGCTGGAAACACCATATATTTT.

CDR3 in amino acids: CASSRRDSPLYGYTF. The DNA of the CDR3 is TGTGCCAGCAGTCGCCGGGACAGCCCACTCTATGGCTACACCTTC. The chain employs TRBV6-2 or TRBV6-3 and TRBJ1-2; 7 bases align to TRBD1. Per germline, CDR1 MNHEY and CDR2 SVGEGT. This CDR3 has 15 residues. V was pared by 5 bases and J by 4 bases, with 10 bases of the junction left unmatched.

The CDR3 coding sequence is TGTGCCTGGAGCTCGGGACAGGGGGCTGCCAAAAACATTCAGTACTTC. It codes for CAWSSGQGAAKNIQYF. The V and J genes are TRBV30 and TRBJ2-4; 12 bases agree with TRBD1. Per germline, CDR1 GTSNPN and CDR2 SVGIG (reference sequence). Unmatched junction bases numbered 4, after V lost 3 bases and J lost 1 base. The CDR3 is made up of 16 amino acids. Looking up the rest from reference TRBV30 and TRBJ2-4 gives the full variable domain: SQTIHQWPATLVQPVGSPLSLECTVEGTSNPNLYWYRQAAGRGLQLLFYSVGIGQISSEVPQNLSASRPQDRQFILSSKKLLLSDSGFYLCAWSSGQGAAKNIQYFGAGTRLSVL.

This clonotype was recorded once. The chain is built from TRBV30 and TRBJ1-5; D is uncertain. Deletions cut 0 bases from V and 2 bases from J, with 8 bases between. CDR3 size: 14 residues. The germline CDR1 and CDR2 sequences are GTSNPN and SVGIG (reference sequence). In DNA, the CDR3 is TGTGCCTGGAGTGTAACCCCTGGCAATCAGCCCCAGCATTTT. The encoded protein is CAWSVTPGNQPQHF.

J is TRBJ2-3 and V is TRBV7-9; D perhaps matches TRBD2 (5 bases). Germline values: CDR1 SEHNR, CDR2 FQNEAQ (reference sequence). This CDR3 has 11 residues. The V and J ends lost 7 bases and 10 bases respectively, with 12 bases between them. The CDR3 nucleotides are TGTGCCAGCACGGAGGTCCGGTCGCAGTATTTT. Its protein product is CASTEVRSQYF.

This clonotype was observed a handful of times. The chain carries TRBV3-1 and TRBJ2-2, with 7 bases that match TRBD1. This CDR3 contains 15 residues. The germline V gene has CDR1 LGHDT and CDR2 YNNKEL (reference sequence). With 3 bases clipped from V and 0 bases from J, the junction kept 1 base outside the gene matches. The CDR3 sequence: CASSQTGTNTGELFF. CDR3 nucleotide sequence: TGTGCCAGCAGCCAGACAGGGACGAACACCGGGGAGCTGTTTTTT.

The sample holds a few counts of this clonotype. V gene TRBV5-1 combines with J gene TRBJ2-3; 9 nucleotides line up with TRBD1. Germline values: CDR1 SGHRS, CDR2 YFSETQ. The CDR3 extends over 15 amino acids. J was trimmed by 5 bases and V by 4 bases; bases with no gene match: 8. In DNA form, the CDR3 reads TGCGCCAGCAGCCAGATGACAGGGGGATTAGATACGCAGTATTTT. Its translation is CASSQMTGGLDTQYF.

This clonotype was seen more than once but under ten times. This chain connects TRBV5-1 to TRBJ2-5; TRBD2 might be the D (6 bases). The germline V gene has CDR1 SGHRS and CDR2 YFSETQ. V lost 4 bases and J 2 bases, leaving 12 bases between the germline ends. The CDR3 spans 14 residues. The CDR3 DNA sequence: TGCGCCAGCAGCCCGGGGACTCCTCAAGAGACCCAGTACTTC. This gives the protein CASSPGTPQETQYF.

The genes are TRBV7-8 and TRBJ2-3; 12 nucleotides match TRBD2. Germline CDR1 is SGHVS and CDR2 is FQNEAQ. With 3 bases clipped from V and 1 base from J, the junction kept 11 bases outside the gene matches. This CDR3 comprises 19 residues. The CDR3: CASSFAPSGGARGTDTQYF. The CDR3 nucleotides read TGTGCCAGCAGCTTCGCCCCTAGCGGGGGGGCCCGGGGCACAGATACGCAGTATTTT.

The sample holds a few counts of this clonotype. The V call is TRBV2, the J call TRBJ2-7, with D hard to call. Trimming pared 4 bases from V and 7 bases from J, leaving 14 bases between. Germline V gene data show CDR1 as SNHLY and CDR2 as FYNNEI. The CDR3 is 13 amino acids. CDR3 amino acids: CASSGDELWEQYF. For the CDR3, the DNA is TGTGCCAGCAGTGGGGATGAGCTTTGGGAGCAGTACTTC.

This clonotype turned up a few times. This chain joins TRBV6-2 or TRBV6-3 and TRBJ1-2; maybe TRBD1 (5 bases). Trimming took off 0 bases at V and 3 bases at J, with 14 bases between the two ends. The CDR3 loop spans 16 amino acids. Per the germline V gene, CDR1 is MNHEY and CDR2 is SVGEGT. CDR3 bases: TGTGCCAGCAGTTACTCGCCGGACGGGGGGTACTATGGCTACACCTTC. Amino acid sequence: CASSYSPDGGYYGYTF.

This clonotype was picked up a small number of times. This rearrangement joins TRBV7-9 to TRBJ1-1, with no clear D. Germline CDR1 and CDR2: SEHNR and FQNEAQ (reference sequence). CDR3 size: 14 residues. The V and J ends lost 3 bases and 4 bases respectively, with 12 bases between them. The CDR3 DNA is TGTGCCAGCAGCTTTGGCGGTGCGCTCACTGAAGCTTTCTTT. This translates into CASSFGGALTEAFF.

This clonotype was seen a handful of times. The chain combines TRBV5-6 with TRBJ1-1; TRBD1 might be the D (5 bases). V was clipped by 2 bases and J by 4 bases, with 27 bases between them. CDR1 and CDR2 (germline): SGHDT, YYEEEE. The CDR3 consists of 19 residues. The CDR3 is CASSFPSGAKGVRSTEAFF. CDR3 coding DNA: TGTGCCAGCAGCTTCCCGAGCGGGGCTAAGGGAGTGAGAAGCACTGAAGCTTTCTTT.

The sample holds a few counts of this clonotype. This rearrangement joins TRBV20-1 to TRBJ2-1; D remains unclear. The CDR3 runs 12 residues. CDR1 and CDR2 (germline): DFQATT, SNEGSKA (reference sequence). V dropped 3 bases and J dropped 7 bases, with 10 bases sitting between them. Here the CDR3 reads CSARWAGNEQFF. The CDR3 DNA is TGCAGTGCTAGGTGGGCCGGAAATGAGCAGTTCTTC.

Ten or more counts support this clonotype. The rearrangement uses TRBV3-1 and TRBJ2-1; D gene ambiguous. Trimming took 6 bases from V and 5 from J, leaving 17 bases between them. Germline lookup yields CDR1 LGHDT and CDR2 YNNKEL (reference sequence). The CDR3 loop spans 15 amino acids. The CDR3 here is CASSLPSSLHNEQFF. The CDR3 nucleotides are TGTGCCAGCAGTTTACCGAGTTCCTTACACAATGAGCAGTTCTTC.

This clonotype was detected once. This chain links TRBV10-3 with TRBJ1-5; D might be TRBD1 (5 bases). Germline CDR1 and CDR2: ENHRY and SYGVKD. V was cut by 8 bases and J by 5 bases, with 19 bases left in between. The CDR3 loop spans 15 amino acids. CDR3 amino acids: CAIGGPGNNYQPQHF. CDR3 DNA sequence: TGTGCCATCGGGGGTCCCGGGAACAATTATCAGCCCCAGCATTTT.

This chain links TRBV4-2 with TRBJ1-1, with D perhaps matching TRBD1 (5 bases). The CDR3 has 14 residues. V was shortened by 0 bases and J by 10 bases, with 15 bases between the two germline ends. The germline V gene encodes CDR1 LGHNA and CDR2 YNFKEQ. CDR3 sequence reads: CASSQEGTIMGAFF. CDR3 nucleotides: TGTGCCAGCAGCCAAGAGGGGACGATTATGGGAGCTTTCTTT.

This clonotype was seen more than once but under ten times. This sequence joins TRBV27 and TRBJ2-7; no clear D. Germline CDR1 reads MNHEY; CDR2 reads SMNVEV (reference sequence). There are 14 residues in the CDR3. The V end lost 6 bases, the J end lost 0 bases, and 12 bases lay between the germline ends. CDR3: CASSYGSHSYEQYF. As DNA, the CDR3 is TGTGCCAGCAGCTACGGCTCTCACTCCTACGAGCAGTACTTC.

This chain joins TRBV20-1 and TRBJ2-2, with 10 bases identical to TRBD2. The trim removed 3 bases at V and 4 bases at J, leaving 2 bases unmatched. CDR1 is DFQATT and CDR2 is SNEGSKA in the germline V gene (reference sequence). The CDR3 extends over 14 amino acids. Here the CDR3 DNA reads TGCAGTGCTAGGGTAGCGGGAGGCACCGGGGAGCTGTTTTTT. Protein product: CSARVAGGTGELFF.

The J gene is TRBJ2-3, the V gene TRBV7-2; D tentatively reads TRBD1 or TRBD2 (5 bases each). Trimming took 8 bases from V and 6 from J, leaving 12 bases between them. The germline CDR1 and CDR2 sequences are SGHTA and FQGNSA. This CDR3 has 12 residues. The CDR3 DNA follows: TGTGCCAGCGGTCGCGAGGGGGATACGCAGTATTTT. It is translated as CASGREGDTQYF.

The chain employs TRBV7-3 and TRBJ2-3, with 8 bases lining up with TRBD2. Unmatched junction bases numbered 12, after V lost 1 base and J lost 0 bases. Germline CDR1 and CDR2: SGHTA and FQGTGA. There are 19 residues in the CDR3. The CDR3 reads CASSLNPRSLAASTDTQYF. CDR3 sequence (DNA): TGTGCCAGCAGCTTAAACCCGAGATCACTAGCGGCTAGCACAGATACGCAGTATTTT.